This T cell receptor (beta chain) was profiled in a study of blood T cell repertoires in COVID-19. Study-wide background: Spain, Italy and the United States supplied samples that represented acute and convalescent COVID-19. From T cells, B-cell-depleted T cells, or PBMCs came the material, which was cDNA or gDNA.

As originally analysed: Amplification of reference gene primers provided the estimated nucleated cell counts. Some clones are missing from TCRdb's copy, which holds only in-frame ones; the method was immunoSEQ multiplex PCR. That table gives V, J and clone size, and the DNA gave D and trimming. The repertoire holds 250,000 to 400,000 clones, with around 87% as singletons. The germline V gene has CDR1 SGHDT and CDR2 YYEEEE. J was trimmed by 1 base and V by 4 bases; bases with no gene match: 10. There are 16 residues in the CDR3. The rearrangement joins TRBV5-6 to TRBJ2-7; the match to TRBD2 covers 8 bases. The sample consisted of peripheral blood. The origin of this receptor is a man aged 50 to 60 with active or convalescent COVID-19. CDR3 amino acids: CASSPGVAGGSYEQYF. In DNA form, the CDR3 reads TGTGCCAGCAGCCCTGGGGTGGCGGGGGGTTCCTACGAGCAGTACTTC. The full variable domain, in which reference TRBV5-6 and TRBJ2-7 provide the parts outside the CDR3, is DAGVTQSPTHLIKTRGQQVTLRCSPKSGHDTVSWYQQALGQGPQFIFQYYEEEERQRGNFPDRFSGHQFPNYSSELNVNALLLGDSALYLCASSPGVAGGSYEQYFGPGTRLTVT.